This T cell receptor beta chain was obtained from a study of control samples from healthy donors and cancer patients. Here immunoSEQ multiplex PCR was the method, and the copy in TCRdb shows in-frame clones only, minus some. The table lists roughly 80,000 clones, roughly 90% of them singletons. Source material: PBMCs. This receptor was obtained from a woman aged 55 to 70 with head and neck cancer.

The DNA of the CDR3 is TGTGCCAGCAGCTTAGCCAGAGGGGATTCACCCCTCCACTTT. Translating gives CASSLARGDSPLHF. The chain carries TRBV11-2 and TRBJ1-6; D may be TRBD1 (5 bases). Germline values: CDR1 SGHAT, CDR2 FQNNGV. The CDR3 is 14 amino acids. Between the trimmed V and J ends, which lost 1 base and 8 bases, there was a span of 9 bases.